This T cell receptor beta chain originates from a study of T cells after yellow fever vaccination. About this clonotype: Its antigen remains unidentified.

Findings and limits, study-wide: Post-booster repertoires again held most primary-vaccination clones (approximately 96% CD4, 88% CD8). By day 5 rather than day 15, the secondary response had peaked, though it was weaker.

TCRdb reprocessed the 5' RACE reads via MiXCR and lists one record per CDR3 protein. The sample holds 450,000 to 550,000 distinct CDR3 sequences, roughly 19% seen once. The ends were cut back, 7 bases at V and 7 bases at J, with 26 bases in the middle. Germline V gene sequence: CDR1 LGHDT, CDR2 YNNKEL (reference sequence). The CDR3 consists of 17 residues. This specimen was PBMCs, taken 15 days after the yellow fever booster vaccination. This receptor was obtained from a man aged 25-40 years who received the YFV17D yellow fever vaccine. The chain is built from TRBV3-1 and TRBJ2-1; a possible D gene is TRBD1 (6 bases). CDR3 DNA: TGTGCCAGCACCAAGGGGGTACCTGGGACACGACCTAATGAGCAGTTCTTC. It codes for CASTKGVPGTRPNEQFF.